This TCR beta chain came from a study of shared clonotypes between healthy human individuals. Study-level findings and limits: What naive subsets generally showed was a larger estimated richness than memory subsets showed. Four donors shared about 5% of their naive CD4 clonotypes. Among donors, clonotype sharing was expected to be affected by sequencing depth.

CDR1 is ENHRY, CDR2 SYGVKD, per germline. V was cut by 5 bases and J by 2 bases, with 13 bases left in between. CDR3 length equals 15 residues. CD45RA+ naive and CD45RA-negative memory subsets were separated from CD4+ cells. Concerning this clone itself: Its antigen is currently unknown.

Here immunoSEQ multiplex PCR was the method, and the copy in TCRdb shows in-frame clones only, minus some. This table has roughly 2.5 million clones, around nine tenths appearing once. The V and J genes are TRBV10-3 and TRBJ2-1, with unresolved D. Sequenced material: naive CD4+ T cells sorted from blood. Indicated subset: CD45RA+ positively selected. The origin of this receptor is a young man in good health. The CDR3 region is CAISKQMGTYNEQFF. DNA of the CDR3: TGTGCCATCAGTAAACAAATGGGTACCTACAATGAGCAGTTCTTC.